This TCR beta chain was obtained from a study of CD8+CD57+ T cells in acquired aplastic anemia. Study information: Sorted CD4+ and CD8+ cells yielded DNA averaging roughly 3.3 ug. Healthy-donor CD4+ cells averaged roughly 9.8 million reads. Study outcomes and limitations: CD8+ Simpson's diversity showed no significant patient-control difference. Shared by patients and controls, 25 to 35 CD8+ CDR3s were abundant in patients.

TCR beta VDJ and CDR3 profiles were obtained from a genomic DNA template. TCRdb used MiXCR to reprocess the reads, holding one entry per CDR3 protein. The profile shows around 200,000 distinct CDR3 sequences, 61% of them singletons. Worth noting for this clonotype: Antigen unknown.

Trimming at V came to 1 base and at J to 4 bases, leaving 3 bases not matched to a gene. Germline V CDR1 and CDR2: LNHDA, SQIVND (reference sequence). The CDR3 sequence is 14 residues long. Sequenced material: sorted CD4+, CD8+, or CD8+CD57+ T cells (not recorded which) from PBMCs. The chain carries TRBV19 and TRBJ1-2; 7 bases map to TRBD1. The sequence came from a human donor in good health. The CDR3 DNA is TGTGCCAGTAGTATAGCGGCAGGGGGCTATGGCTACACCTTC. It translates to CASSIAAGGYGYTF.